A single sample gave rise to the 15 T cell receptor beta chains below, sequenced in a study of CD8 T cells in ankylosing spondylitis. No antigen is known for these receptors. TCRdb reprocessed the 5' RACE reads via MiXCR and lists one record per CDR3 protein. The sample yields under 250,000 distinct CDR3 sequences, 7% to 8% seen once. Overall study results and limits: For ankylosing spondylitis blood, a TCR beta motif of about eight highly homologous variants appeared characteristic.

The sequenced material came from blood, either unsorted or a sorted T cell fraction (not recorded which). Receptors were obtained from a male donor with ankylosing spondylitis.

This clonotype was counted between two and nine times. The chain combines TRBV5-6 with TRBJ2-1, with 9 nucleotides matching TRBD1. Germline V gene lookup returns CDR1 SGHDT and CDR2 YYEEEE. This CDR3 is built from 15 residues. J lost 3 bases, V lost 2 bases, and 3 bases had no gene match. As DNA, the CDR3 is TGTGCCAGCAGCTTTGGGACAGGGCACTACAATGAGCAGTTCTTC. This translates into CASSFGTGHYNEQFF. Variable domain in full (rest from reference TRBV5-6 and TRBJ2-1): DAGVTQSPTHLIKTRGQQVTLRCSPKSGHDTVSWYQQALGQGPQFIFQYYEEEERQRGNFPDRFSGHQFPNYSSELNVNALLLGDSALYLCASSFGTGHYNEQFFGPGTRLTVL.

This clonotype has only a few counts. J is TRBJ2-3 and V is TRBV28; D gene unclear. This CDR3 comprises 17 residues. Trimming took off 3 bases at V and 2 bases at J, with 18 bases between the two ends. Germline V CDR1 and CDR2: MDHEN, SYDVKM. The CDR3 bases are TGTGCCAGCAGTTTCCCTCGGTATAGAAGACCCACAGATACGCAGTATTTT. Its protein is CASSFPRYRRPTDTQYF.

This clonotype was found many times. The chain uses TRBV6-1 and TRBJ2-3; TRBD1 or TRBD2 may be the D gene (5 bases each). V lost 1 base, J lost 9 bases, and 17 bases lay in between. The germline CDR1 and CDR2 sequences are MNHNS and SASEGT. The CDR3 is made up of 15 amino acids. CDR3 nucleotides: TGTGCCAGCAGTGAAGTCGGGACGATTCAGATAACGCAGTATTTT. It yields the protein CASSEVGTIQITQYF.

This chain links TRBV18 with TRBJ2-3; 7 bases fit TRBD2. The CDR3 extends over 16 amino acids. The germline V gene encodes CDR1 KGHSH and CDR2 LQKENI. The V gene end was trimmed by 6 bases and the J gene end by 0 bases; junction bases not matched to a gene: 9. For the CDR3, the DNA is TGTGCCAGCTCGCAAACTAGCGACGCTAGCACAGATACGCAGTATTTT. It is translated as CASSQTSDASTDTQYF.

This chain joins TRBV28 and TRBJ2-1; weak D call: TRBD2 (7 bases). Germline loops: CDR1 MDHEN, CDR2 SYDVKM. Trimming shortened V by 6 bases and J by 10 bases, and 19 bases separated the two germline ends. The CDR3 spans 14 residues. CDR3 loop: CASSWGGGKGEQFF. As DNA, the CDR3 is TGTGCCAGCAGCTGGGGAGGGGGTAAGGGGGAGCAGTTCTTC. The full variable domain, in which reference TRBV28 and TRBJ2-1 provide the parts outside the CDR3, is DVKVTQSSRYLVKRTGEKVFLECVQDMDHENMFWYRQDPGLGLRLIYFSYDVKMKEKGDIPEGYSVSREKKERFSLILESASTNQTSMYLCASSWGGGKGEQFFGPGTRLTVL.

This clonotype was seen repeatedly, ten times or more. The genes are TRBV5-6 and TRBJ2-2; no firm D call. The CDR3 spans 12 residues. V lost 0 bases and J lost 9, with 6 bases in between. From germline, CDR1 is SGHDT and CDR2 YYEEEE. The CDR3 here is CASSLGRRELFF. CDR3 in DNA: TGTGCCAGCAGCTTGGGGCGGCGGGAGCTGTTTTTT.

This clonotype was observed many times. The rearrangement joins TRBV11-1 to TRBJ2-2; 10 positions match TRBD2. This CDR3 has 18 amino acids. V lost 5 bases to trimming and J lost 0 bases; unmatched junction nucleotides: 9. Germline V gene sequence: CDR1 SGHAT, CDR2 FQDESV (reference sequence). CDR3: CASSDRTSGSANTGELFF. DNA for the CDR3: TGTGCCAGCAGCGATCGGACTAGCGGTTCCGCGAACACCGGGGAGCTGTTTTTT. Looking up the rest from reference TRBV11-1 and TRBJ2-2 gives the full variable domain: EAEVAQSPRYKITEKSQAVAFWCDPISGHATLYWYRQILGQGPELLVQFQDESVVDDSQLPKDRFSAERLKGVDSTLKIQPAELGDSAMYLCASSDRTSGSANTGELFFGEGSRLTVL.

This clonotype was counted ten times or more. The J gene is TRBJ1-1, the V gene TRBV4-3, with TRBD1 matching 7 bases. The V gene's germline CDR1 is LGHNA and CDR2 YSLEER. There are 15 residues in the CDR3. J gave up 2 bases and V 2 bases, and 5 bases lay outside the gene matches. The CDR3: CASSQIQGSNTEAFF. CDR3 nucleotides: TGCGCCAGCAGCCAAATACAGGGGAGCAACACTGAAGCTTTCTTT.

V and J are TRBV29-1 and TRBJ2-5; 16 positions agree with TRBD2. Germline trimming cut 7 bases from V and 5 bases from J; bases unmatched to any gene: 13. The CDR3 extends over 17 amino acids. The germline V gene has CDR1 SQVTM and CDR2 ANQGSEA. CDR3 region: CSATGTSGGASQETQYF. DNA for the CDR3: TGCAGCGCTACGGGGACTAGCGGGGGGGCCTCTCAGGAGACCCAGTACTTC.

This clonotype was detected many times. The chain has TRBV12-3 or TRBV12-4 and TRBJ1-6; tentatively, D is TRBD1 (5 bases). The CDR3 spans 14 residues. V shed 4 bases and J shed 2 bases, with 6 bases lying between them. The CDR3 bases are TGTGCCAGCAGTTGGACAACCTATAATTCACCCCTCCACTTT. It yields the protein CASSWTTYNSPLHF.

The sample holds many counts of this clonotype. This chain links TRBV20-1 with TRBJ2-5; a possible D gene is TRBD2 (5 bases). V shed 3 bases and J shed 3 bases, with 11 bases lying between them. This CDR3 contains 13 residues. Germline V gene lookup returns CDR1 DFQATT and CDR2 SNEGSKA (reference sequence). DNA for the CDR3: TGCAGTGCTAGGCTGGACTCAGAAGAGACCCAGTACTTC. Translating it yields CSARLDSEETQYF.

This clonotype was seen repeatedly, ten times or more. The chain has TRBV15 and TRBJ2-2, with TRBD2 matching 7 bases. Germline V gene lookup returns CDR1 LNHNV and CDR2 YYDKDF (reference sequence). With 2 bases clipped from V and 3 bases from J, the junction kept 0 bases outside the gene matches. There are 14 residues in the CDR3. Here the CDR3 reads CATSRLADTGELFF. CDR3 bases: TGTGCCACCAGCAGACTAGCGGACACCGGGGAGCTGTTTTTT. Supplemented by reference TRBV15 and TRBJ2-2, the full variable domain reads DAMVIQNPRYQVTQFGKPVTLSCSQTLNHNVMYWYQQKSSQAPKLLFHYYDKDFNNEADTPDNFQSRRPNTSFCFLDIRSPGLGDTAMYLCATSRLADTGELFFGEGSRLTVL.

This clonotype was detected many times. This chain links TRBV9 with TRBJ1-2; a possible D gene is TRBD1 (5 bases). CDR1 SGDLS and CDR2 YYNGEE come from the germline V gene. The CDR3 covers 16 residues. V lost 4 bases to trimming and J lost 4 bases, with 20 bases between them. CDR3 in amino acids: CASSLLQGKGGYGYTF. The CDR3 nucleotides read TGTGCCAGCAGCCTCCTGCAGGGCAAGGGAGGCTATGGCTACACCTTC.

Turning to this clonotype: Given a much more abundant clone one base away, this may be a read error. The chain joins TRBV27 to TRBJ2-1; the match to TRBD2 covers 15 bases. Germline loops: CDR1 MNHEY, CDR2 SMNVEV (reference sequence). The CDR3 sequence is 13 residues long. CDR3: CGSGLAGGGEQFF. In DNA form, the CDR3 reads TGTGGCAGCGGACTAGCGGGAGGGGGTGAGCAGTTCTTC.

As concerns this clonotype: This clone may be a read error of a much larger clone one base away. Because it lacks the conserved phenylalanine or tryptophan at the end, this CDR3 is likely a read error. The chain uses TRBV7-9 and TRBJ2-5; 7 bases match TRBD2. Germline V gene lookup returns CDR1 SEHNR and CDR2 FQNEAQ (reference sequence). Trimming removed 1 base from V and 1 base from J; junction bases left unmatched: 3. The CDR3 contains 15 residues. The CDR3 region is CASSLVTGGQETQYI. In DNA form, the CDR3 reads TGTGCCAGCAGCTTAGTGACGGGGGGCCAAGAGACCCAGTACATC.